This T cell receptor beta chain was sequenced for a study of cytomegalovirus exposure and HLA in healthy donors. Study results and caveats: Specific recognition of CMV antigens was confirmed in vitro for a few chains (all CMV-associated).

PCR primers comprised 60 Vbeta and 13 Jbeta primers. TCRdb's copy holds only in-frame clones and misses some; the assay was immunoSEQ multiplex PCR. The data show about 190,000 clones, over 70% seen once. On this clone: Its specificity is not known.

Sequencing input: PBMCs. This TCR came from a man aged 45-65 years in good health and CMV-seronegative.

CDR3 protein: CASSAVKGNTIYF. The CDR3 coding sequence is TGTGCCAGCAGCGCGGTTAAAGGAAACACCATATATTTT. The chain couples TRBV7-2 to TRBJ1-3; D is ambiguous. Trimming removed 5 bases at V and 4 bases at J, with 9 bases between. The CDR3 consists of 13 residues. Germline V gene data show CDR1 as SGHTA and CDR2 as FQGNSA.